This passage covers 28 T cell receptor beta chains from one sample sequenced in a study of blood T cell repertoires in COVID-19. The repertoire was sequenced with immunoSEQ multiplex PCR; TCRdb's copy has only in-frame clones and lacks some. The table lists about 480,000 clones, roughly nine tenths of them singletons, with around 7.9% in the top ten. Input material: PBMCs or T cells enriched from blood (not recorded which). The receptor source for this set is a woman aged 55-75 years who had recovered from COVID-19.

V usage is TRBV6-5 and J usage is TRBJ1-2; D gene uncertain. The CDR3 is made up of 14 amino acids. The germline gives CDR1 MNHEY, CDR2 SVGAGI. V was clipped by 4 bases and J by 4 bases, with 13 bases between them. CDR3 sequence reads: CASSLSETTYGYTF. The CDR3 region has the DNA TGTGCCAGCAGTTTGAGTGAGACAACCTATGGCTACACCTTC.

This clone has a handful of counts. The rearrangement uses TRBV5-1 and TRBJ1-2; D is unclear. This CDR3 has 15 amino acids. V shed 0 bases and J shed 4 bases, with 13 bases lying between them. The germline V gene has CDR1 SGHRS and CDR2 YFSETQ. In DNA, the CDR3 is TGCGCCAGCAGCTTGGGACCAACAGAGGGCTATGGCTACACCTTC. It yields the protein CASSLGPTEGYGYTF.

The chain links TRBV5-1 to TRBJ2-5; 14 nucleotides match TRBD2. The junction had 11 bases not matched to a gene; V was cut back by 6 bases and J by 7 bases. CDR1 SGHRS and CDR2 YFSETQ come from the germline V gene. The CDR3 contains 16 residues. Here the CDR3 reads CASTPGLAGAAGTQYF. In nucleotides, the CDR3 is TGCGCCAGCACCCCGGGACTAGCGGGGGCGGCCGGGACCCAGTACTTC.

The genes are TRBV5-1 and TRBJ1-3; 9 bases fit TRBD1. Losses at the gene ends were 4 bases for V and 6 bases for J; bases not matched to a gene: 11. This CDR3 comprises 16 residues. Germline lookup yields CDR1 SGHRS and CDR2 YFSETQ. The CDR3 region is CASSPVGTGISNTIYF. The CDR3, as DNA: TGCGCCAGCAGCCCGGTCGGGACAGGGATATCAAACACCATATATTTT.

The V call is TRBV18, the J call TRBJ2-7; D uncertain. Germline CDR1 KGHSH, CDR2 LQKENI. Trimming removed 2 bases at V and 1 base at J, with 6 bases between. CDR3 length equals 13 residues. CDR3 region: CASSPAGSYEQYF. The DNA of the CDR3 is TGTGCCAGCTCACCAGCCGGTTCCTACGAGCAGTACTTC.

In regard to this clone: This same CDR3 is encoded by further DNA sequences in the sample. This chain uses TRBV3-1 (or the pseudogene TRBV3-2) with TRBJ1-2, with 7 bases matching TRBD1. V was pared by 0 bases and J by 3 bases, with 4 bases of the junction left unmatched. Germline V gene data show CDR1 as LGHDT and CDR2 as YNNKEL (reference sequence). The CDR3 runs to 15 residues. CDR3 coding DNA: TGTGCCAGCAGCCAAGATAGGGGGCAGGACTATGGCTACACCTTC. It codes for CASSQDRGQDYGYTF.

The CDR3 bases are TGTGCCAGCAGCTTACAGAGGCGGAATGAGCAGTTCTTC. Its translation: CASSLQRRNEQFF. This sequence joins TRBV11-2 and TRBJ2-1; D remains unclear. Trimming stripped 2 bases from V and 7 bases from J, with 9 bases between. The CDR3 contains 13 residues. The germline gives CDR1 SGHAT, CDR2 FQNNGV.

The chain links TRBV10-2 to TRBJ2-5, with D possibly being TRBD1 (6 bases). Trimming took off 8 bases at V and 1 base at J, with 8 bases between the two ends. CDR3 length: 12 amino acids. Germline lookup yields CDR1 WSHSY and CDR2 SAAADI. The CDR3 DNA reads TGCGCCAGCGGACAGCCCCAAGAGACCCAGTACTTC. Amino acids: CASGQPQETQYF.

This clone is a singleton in its sample. V gene TRBV5-1 combines with J gene TRBJ2-3, with 11 bases lining up with TRBD2. The CDR3 sequence is 20 residues long. Germline values: CDR1 SGHRS, CDR2 YFSETQ. V shed 4 bases, J shed 0 bases, and the junction held 16 bases outside the gene matches. The CDR3 DNA sequence: TGCGCCAGCAGCCCCGAGCCTCCTAGCGGGGGGTCCGCTAGCACAGATACGCAGTATTTT. Its translation is CASSPEPPSGGSASTDTQYF.

As DNA, the CDR3 is TGCGCCAGCAGCTTGGCCTTTCAGGATACGCAGTATTTT. Encoded protein: CASSLAFQDTQYF. The gene calls are TRBV5-1 and TRBJ2-3; D is unclear. The CDR3 spans 13 residues. Trimming pared 0 bases from V and 6 bases from J, leaving 8 bases between. Germline-derived CDR1 and CDR2 are SGHRS and YFSETQ.

The chain is built from TRBV6-5 and TRBJ2-7; D might be TRBD2 (6 bases). Deletions cut 5 bases from V and 7 bases from J, with 18 bases between. The CDR3 has 14 amino acids. CDR1 is MNHEY and CDR2 is SVGAGI in the germline V gene. The CDR3 DNA reads TGTGCCAGCAGTACCCGGTGGCCCCGGGGGGAGCAGTACTTC. It yields the protein CASSTRWPRGEQYF.

The chain employs TRBV28 and TRBJ1-2; D gene uncertain. Germline CDR1 reads MDHEN; CDR2 reads SYDVKM. V dropped 3 bases and J dropped 8 bases, with 19 bases sitting between them. The CDR3 length is 15 residues. The CDR3, as DNA: TGTGCCAGCAGTTTCAGCCGGGCGGGTAACGGGGGCTACACCTTC. It is translated as CASSFSRAGNGGYTF.

This clone was found once. The chain combines TRBV5-1 with TRBJ2-7, with TRBD2 matching over 7 bases. The CDR3 has 14 residues. V lost 0 bases and J lost 1; bases outside the gene matches: 1. Germline V gene lookup returns CDR1 SGHRS and CDR2 YFSETQ. The CDR3 loop reads CASSLVGGSYEQYF. CDR3 coding DNA: TGCGCCAGCAGCTTGGTGGGAGGGTCCTACGAGCAGTACTTC. Full variable domain (remainder filled in from reference TRBV5-1 and TRBJ2-7): KAGVTQTPRYLIKTRGQQVTLSCSPISGHRSVSWYQQTPGQGLQFLFEYFSETQRNKGNFPGRFSGRQFSNSRSEMNVSTLELGDSALYLCASSLVGGSYEQYFGPGTRLTVT.

The gene calls are TRBV10-2 and TRBJ2-1; D is possibly TRBD1 (5 bases). V lost 0 bases, J lost 13 bases, and 13 bases lay in between. Germline CDR1 WSHSY, CDR2 SAAADI. CDR3 size: 13 residues. CDR3 amino acids: CASSESGQGGQFF. The CDR3 DNA sequence: TGCGCCAGCAGTGAGTCGGGGCAGGGTGGTCAGTTCTTC.

The V call is TRBV27, the J call TRBJ2-6, with unresolved D. This CDR3 comprises 14 residues. Germline CDR1 reads MNHEY; CDR2 reads SMNVEV (reference sequence). Trimming removed 6 bases from V and 0 bases from J, with 6 bases in between. CDR3 nucleotides: TGTGCCAGCAGCAAGCCCTCTGGGGCCAACGTCCTGACTTTC. Protein product: CASSKPSGANVLTF.

The chain has TRBV11-2 and TRBJ1-6; TRBD1 might be the D (6 bases). From germline, CDR1 is SGHAT and CDR2 FQNNGV. V dropped 5 bases and J dropped 3 bases, with 14 bases sitting between them. The CDR3 is 16 residues long. The CDR3 DNA is TGTGCCAGCAGCACCCGACAGGCCGTCTATAATTCACCCCTCCACTTT. Translated, it gives CASSTRQAVYNSPLHF.

The chain employs TRBV28 and TRBJ1-2; D unclear. Between the trimmed V and J ends, which lost 8 bases and 2 bases, there was a span of 6 bases. CDR1 and CDR2 (germline): MDHEN, SYDVKM. The CDR3 has 11 amino acids. The CDR3 region is CASWRNYGYTF. The CDR3 nucleotides read TGTGCCAGCTGGAGAAACTATGGCTACACCTTC.

The chain combines TRBV4-1 with TRBJ2-3; 9 nucleotides agree with TRBD2. This CDR3 is built from 15 residues. The V and J ends lost 4 bases and 3 bases, in that order; junction bases with no gene match: 5. Germline CDR1 is MGHRA and CDR2 is YSYEKL. The CDR3 DNA reads TGCGCCAGCAGCCTCCAGACTAGCGGAACAGATACGCAGTATTTT. Translation: CASSLQTSGTDTQYF.

The chain uses TRBV4-1 and TRBJ1-3; 12 nucleotides align to TRBD1. Germline trimming cut 4 bases from V and 2 bases from J; bases unmatched to any gene: 12. Germline V gene data show CDR1 as MGHRA and CDR2 as YSYEKL. The CDR3 has 19 amino acids. CDR3 sequence: CASSLQPRGQGAAGNTIYF. Written as DNA, the CDR3 is TGCGCCAGCAGCCTCCAACCCCGGGGACAGGGGGCTGCTGGAAACACCATATATTTT.

V usage is TRBV11-3 and J usage is TRBJ2-1; the match to TRBD2 covers 11 bases. Germline V gene data show CDR1 as SGHNT and CDR2 as YENEEA. This CDR3 comprises 16 residues. V was clipped by 1 base and J by 10 bases; unmatched bases: 9. This CDR3 is CASSLAGIAGGLEQFF. CDR3 coding DNA: TGTGCCAGCAGCTTAGCGGGAATAGCGGGGGGGCTCGAGCAGTTCTTC.

The rearrangement joins TRBV5-6 to TRBJ1-3; D is perhaps TRBD1 (5 bases). V shed 0 bases and J shed 2 bases, with 6 bases lying between them. This CDR3 contains 14 residues. CDR1 and CDR2 from the germline V gene are SGHDT and YYEEEE. This chain's CDR3 is CASSLGTTGNTIYF. The CDR3, as DNA: TGTGCCAGCAGCTTGGGGACAACTGGAAACACCATATATTTT.

A single count supports this clone. This sequence joins TRBV5-1 and TRBJ1-4, with no clear D. The CDR3 runs to 14 residues. Trimming took 4 bases from V and 4 from J, leaving 11 bases between them. Per the germline V gene, CDR1 is SGHRS and CDR2 is YFSETQ. CDR3 coding DNA: TGCGCCAGCAGCGTCCGACACCTTAATGAAAAACTGTTTTTT. This sequence encodes CASSVRHLNEKLFF.

A single count supports this clone. V usage is TRBV24-1 and J usage is TRBJ1-5, with no clear D. Germline loops: CDR1 KGHDR, CDR2 SFDVKD. This CDR3 comprises 16 residues. V dropped 2 bases and J dropped 3 bases, with 13 bases sitting between them. The CDR3 loop reads CATSDSNTVINQPQHF. CDR3 bases: TGTGCCACCAGTGATTCTAATACAGTGATCAATCAGCCCCAGCATTTT.

This chain joins TRBV4-1 and TRBJ2-6; TRBD1 might be the D (5 bases). Germline V gene lookup returns CDR1 MGHRA and CDR2 YSYEKL. V was pared by 5 bases and J by 3 bases, with 17 bases between. CDR3 length: 17 amino acids. This chain's CDR3 is CASSSSPRRVGANVLTF. The DNA of the CDR3 is TGCGCCAGCAGCAGTTCTCCTCGCAGGGTTGGGGCCAACGTCCTGACTTTC.

The chain carries TRBV29-1 and TRBJ1-1, with D maybe TRBD1 (5 bases). The CDR3 runs 15 residues. The germline CDR1 and CDR2 sequences are SQVTM and ANQGSEA. V was cut by 7 bases and J by 0 bases, with 18 bases left in between. The CDR3 nucleotides read TGCAGCGCGACGGGACTCAGACCCATGAACACTGAAGCTTTCTTT. Protein product: CSATGLRPMNTEAFF.

With regard to this clone: The junction departs from germline at one end; a sequencing error may be responsible. The chain links TRBV3-1 (or the pseudogene TRBV3-2) to TRBJ2-7; TRBD2 might be the D (6 bases). Germline CDR1 and CDR2: LGHDT and YNNKEL (reference sequence). The CDR3 is made up of 15 amino acids. The CDR3 is CASRQGGSSSYEQYF. The CDR3 DNA reads as TGTGCCAGCAGGCAAGGAGGGAGCTCTTCCTACGAGCAGTACTTC.

The J gene is TRBJ1-1, the V gene TRBV5-4, with 8 bases matching TRBD1. CDR1 SGHNT and CDR2 YYREEE come from the germline V gene (reference sequence). This CDR3 spans 14 amino acids. V gave up 7 bases and J gave up 1 base; unmatched junction bases: 6. The CDR3 nucleotides are TGTGCCAGCCGCTCAGGGGGCGGGAACACTGAAGCTTTCTTT. Amino acid sequence: CASRSGGGNTEAFF.

In this sample, this clone turned up a few times. This sequence joins TRBV5-1 and TRBJ2-7, with D uncertain. Germline lookup yields CDR1 SGHRS and CDR2 YFSETQ. The CDR3 runs to 14 residues. V was trimmed by 0 bases and J by 4 bases, leaving 11 bases between them. CDR3 coding DNA: TGCGCCAGCAGCTTGGGGCACAGCCCGTACGAGCAGTACTTC. This codes for CASSLGHSPYEQYF.